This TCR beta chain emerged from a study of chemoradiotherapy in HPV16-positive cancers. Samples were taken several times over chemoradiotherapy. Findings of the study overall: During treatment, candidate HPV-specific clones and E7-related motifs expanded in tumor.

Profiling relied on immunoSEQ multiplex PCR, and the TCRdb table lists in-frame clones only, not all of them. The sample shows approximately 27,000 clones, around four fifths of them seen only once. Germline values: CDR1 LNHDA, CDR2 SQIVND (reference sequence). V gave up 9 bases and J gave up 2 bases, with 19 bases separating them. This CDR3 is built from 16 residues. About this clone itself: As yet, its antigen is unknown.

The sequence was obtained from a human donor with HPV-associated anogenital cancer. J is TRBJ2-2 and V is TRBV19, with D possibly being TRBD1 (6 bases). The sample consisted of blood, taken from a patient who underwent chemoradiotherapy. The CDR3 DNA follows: TGTGCCAGCTCGTCACAGGGTTCGGGTAACACCGGGGAGCTGTTTTTT. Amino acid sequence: CASSSQGSGNTGELFF.